This TCR beta chain was captured by sequencing in a study of neurological immune-mediated disorders. Study information: The approximately 34 multiple sclerosis patients comprised around 30 relapsing-remitting and 3 secondary progressive cases.

This clonotype has ten or more counts. What it binds is unknown. With 10-nucleotide random UMIs, 5'RACE was used to make the cDNA. MiXCR, run by TCRdb on the 5' RACE reads, gives a single entry per CDR3 protein. The data contain some 120,000 distinct CDR3 sequences, about 3.2% of them singletons. Study-wide results and caveats: While HTLV-1-associated myelopathy showed the greatest TCR clonal expansion, multiple sclerosis showed the least, falling below healthy controls.

Germline V gene sequence: CDR1 MNHNY, CDR2 SVGAGI (reference sequence). The CDR3 extends over 13 amino acids. V shed 11 bases and J shed 3 bases, with 17 bases lying between them. V gene TRBV6-6 combines with J gene TRBJ2-7; D call uncertain. The source of this sequence is a woman aged 25 to 45 with multiple sclerosis. Sequencing input: PBMCs. This CDR3 reads CASQPAGFYEQYF. CDR3 nucleotides: TGTGCCTCCCAGCCGGCCGGTTTCTACGAGCAGTACTTC.